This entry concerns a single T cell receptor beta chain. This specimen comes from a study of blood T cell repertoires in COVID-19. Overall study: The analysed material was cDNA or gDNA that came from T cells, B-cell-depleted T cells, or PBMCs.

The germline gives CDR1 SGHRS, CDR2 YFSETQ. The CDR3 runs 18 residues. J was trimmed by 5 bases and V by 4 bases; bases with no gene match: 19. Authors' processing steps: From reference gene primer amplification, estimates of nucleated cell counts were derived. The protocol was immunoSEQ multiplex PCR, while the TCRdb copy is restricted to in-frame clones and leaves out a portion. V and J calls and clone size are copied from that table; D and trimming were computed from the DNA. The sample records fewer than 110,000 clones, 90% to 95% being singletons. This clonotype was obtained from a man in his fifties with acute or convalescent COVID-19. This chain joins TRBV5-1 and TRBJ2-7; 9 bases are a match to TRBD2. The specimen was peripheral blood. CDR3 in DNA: TGCGCCAGCAGCACTGCCCCAGCGGGGGGCTCGTTTTCCAACGAGCAGTACTTC. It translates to CASSTAPAGGSFSNEQYF.